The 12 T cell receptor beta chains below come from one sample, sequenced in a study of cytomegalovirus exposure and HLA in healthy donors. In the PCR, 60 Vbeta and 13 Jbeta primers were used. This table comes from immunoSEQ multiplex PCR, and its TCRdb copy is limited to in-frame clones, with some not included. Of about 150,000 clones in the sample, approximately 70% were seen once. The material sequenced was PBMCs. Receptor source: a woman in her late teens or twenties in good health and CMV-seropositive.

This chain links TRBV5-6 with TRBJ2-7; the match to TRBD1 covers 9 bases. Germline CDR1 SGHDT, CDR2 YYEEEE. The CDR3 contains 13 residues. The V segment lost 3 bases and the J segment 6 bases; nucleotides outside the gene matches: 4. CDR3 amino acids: CASSWGTGSEQYF. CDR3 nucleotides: TGTGCCAGCAGCTGGGGGACAGGGAGCGAGCAGTACTTC.

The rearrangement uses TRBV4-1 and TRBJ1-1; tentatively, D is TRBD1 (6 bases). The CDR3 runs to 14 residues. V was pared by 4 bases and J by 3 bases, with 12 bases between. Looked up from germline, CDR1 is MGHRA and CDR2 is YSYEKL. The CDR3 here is CASSLLTGHTEAFF. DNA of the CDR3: TGCGCCAGCAGCCTCCTGACAGGACACACTGAAGCTTTCTTT.

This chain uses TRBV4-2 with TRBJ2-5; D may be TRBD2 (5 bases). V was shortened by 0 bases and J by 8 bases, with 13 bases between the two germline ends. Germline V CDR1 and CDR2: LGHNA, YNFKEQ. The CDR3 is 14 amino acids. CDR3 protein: CASSQDRQDSTQYF. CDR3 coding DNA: TGTGCCAGCAGCCAAGATCGCCAGGACTCTACCCAGTACTTC.

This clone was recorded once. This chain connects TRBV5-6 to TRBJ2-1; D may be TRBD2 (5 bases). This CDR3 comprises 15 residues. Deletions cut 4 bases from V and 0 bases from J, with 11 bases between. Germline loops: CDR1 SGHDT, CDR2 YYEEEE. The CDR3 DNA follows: TGTGCCAGCAGCGTGGACTTGAGCTCCTACAATGAGCAGTTCTTC. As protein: CASSVDLSSYNEQFF. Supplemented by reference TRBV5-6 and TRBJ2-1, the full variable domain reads DAGVTQSPTHLIKTRGQQVTLRCSPKSGHDTVSWYQQALGQGPQFIFQYYEEEERQRGNFPDRFSGHQFPNYSSELNVNALLLGDSALYLCASSVDLSSYNEQFFGPGTRLTVL.

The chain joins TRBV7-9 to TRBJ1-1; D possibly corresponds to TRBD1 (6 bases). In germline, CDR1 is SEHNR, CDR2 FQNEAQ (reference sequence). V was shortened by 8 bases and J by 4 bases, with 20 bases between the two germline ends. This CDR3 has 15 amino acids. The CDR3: CASRLVQGTATEAFF. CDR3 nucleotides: TGTGCCAGCCGCCTCGTACAGGGAACAGCCACTGAAGCTTTCTTT. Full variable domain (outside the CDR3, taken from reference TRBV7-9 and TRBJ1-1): DTGVSQNPRHKITKRGQNVTFRCDPISEHNRLYWYRQTLGQGPEFLTYFQNEAQLEKSRLLSDRFSAERPKGSFSTLEIQRTEQGDSAMYLCASRLVQGTATEAFFGQGTRLTVV.

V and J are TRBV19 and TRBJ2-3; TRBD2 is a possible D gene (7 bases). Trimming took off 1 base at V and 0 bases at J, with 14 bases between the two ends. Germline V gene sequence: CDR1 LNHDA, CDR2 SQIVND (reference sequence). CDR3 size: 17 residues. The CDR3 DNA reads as TGTGCCAGTAGTATAGCCTGGGGGGGCTATAGCACAGATACGCAGTATTTT. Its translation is CASSIAWGGYSTDTQYF.

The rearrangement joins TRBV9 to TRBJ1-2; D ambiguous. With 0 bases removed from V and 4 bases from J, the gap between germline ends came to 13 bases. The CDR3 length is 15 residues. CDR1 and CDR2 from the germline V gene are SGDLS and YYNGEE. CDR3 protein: CASSVAKRGSYGYTF. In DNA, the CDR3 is TGTGCCAGCAGCGTAGCTAAAAGAGGGAGCTATGGCTACACCTTC.

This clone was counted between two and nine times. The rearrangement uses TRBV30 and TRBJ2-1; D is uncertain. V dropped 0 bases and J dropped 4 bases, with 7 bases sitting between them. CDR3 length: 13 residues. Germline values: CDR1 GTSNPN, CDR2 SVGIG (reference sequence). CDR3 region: CAWSVLSYNEQFF. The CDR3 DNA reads TGTGCCTGGAGTGTACTTTCTTACAATGAGCAGTTCTTC.

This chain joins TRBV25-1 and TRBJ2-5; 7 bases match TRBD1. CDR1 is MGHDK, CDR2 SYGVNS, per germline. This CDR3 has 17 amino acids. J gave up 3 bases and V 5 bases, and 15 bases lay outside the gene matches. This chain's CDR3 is CASSRPLDAGTEETQYF. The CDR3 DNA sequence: TGTGCCAGCAGTCGACCCTTAGATGCCGGGACAGAAGAGACCCAGTACTTC.

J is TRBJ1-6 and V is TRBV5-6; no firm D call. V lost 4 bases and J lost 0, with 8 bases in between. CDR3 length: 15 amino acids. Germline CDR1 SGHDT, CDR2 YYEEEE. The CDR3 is CASSRESSYNSPLHF. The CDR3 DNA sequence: TGTGCCAGCAGCCGGGAGAGCTCCTATAATTCACCCCTCCACTTT.

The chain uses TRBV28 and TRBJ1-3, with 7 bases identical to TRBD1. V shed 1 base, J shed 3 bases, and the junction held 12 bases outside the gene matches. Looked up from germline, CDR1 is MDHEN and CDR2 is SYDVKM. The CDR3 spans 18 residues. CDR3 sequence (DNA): TGTGCCAGCAGTTTATTCTGGACAGGAAGTGAGGTTGGAAACACCATATATTTT. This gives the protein CASSLFWTGSEVGNTIYF. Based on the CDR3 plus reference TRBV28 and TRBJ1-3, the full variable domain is DVKVTQSSRYLVKRTGEKVFLECVQDMDHENMFWYRQDPGLGLRLIYFSYDVKMKEKGDIPEGYSVSREKKERFSLILESASTNQTSMYLCASSLFWTGSEVGNTIYFGEGSWLTVV.

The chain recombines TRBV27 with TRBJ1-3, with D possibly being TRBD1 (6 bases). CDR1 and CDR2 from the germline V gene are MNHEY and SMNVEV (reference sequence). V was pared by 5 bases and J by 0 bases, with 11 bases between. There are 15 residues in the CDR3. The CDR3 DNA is TGTGCCAGCAGTAGCGGACAGACCTCTGGAAACACCATATATTTT. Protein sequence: CASSSGQTSGNTIYF.